This TCR beta chain stems from a study of identical twins. Broader study findings: It was out-of-frame TCR alpha sharing in monozygotic twins that models underestimated.

Only healthy Caucasians were included as donors. About this clonotype itself: Antigen unknown.

TCRdb reprocessed the 5' RACE reads via MiXCR and lists one record per CDR3 protein. The data contain around 960,000 distinct CDR3 sequences, 9% to 15% of them singletons. Trimming took off 1 base at V and 6 bases at J, with 11 bases between the two ends. Germline CDR1 reads DFQATT; CDR2 reads SNEGSKA (reference sequence). The length of the CDR3 is 13 residues. This same sample was also part of a study on yellow fever vaccine responses in identical twins.

This chain connects TRBV20-1 to TRBJ2-3; D call uncertain. This receptor was taken from a woman aged 18-30 years in good health. Sequences were obtained from PBMCs. Here the CDR3 DNA reads TGCAGTGCTAGAGCAACAGCCCGGGATACGCAGTATTTT. It specifies CSARATARDTQYF.